This T cell receptor (beta chain) was sequenced during a study of blood T cell repertoires in COVID-19. Study-level information: Donors in the United States, Italy and Spain gave samples during acute or convalescent COVID-19. Nucleic acid was either cDNA or gDNA, and it came from T cells, B-cell-depleted T cells, or PBMCs.

Trimming cost V 0 bases and J 4 bases; bases outside gene matches: 2. The V gene's germline CDR1 is SGHTA and CDR2 FQGTGA. The CDR3 covers 14 residues. Using immunoSEQ multiplex PCR, the repertoire was profiled, and TCRdb retains in-frame clones only, with some absent. The sample has roughly 250,000 clones, more than 60% seen once; the top ten hold under 4.5%. The clonotype was recovered from a middle-aged woman with active or convalescent COVID-19. The specimen was peripheral blood. The V and J genes are TRBV7-3 and TRBJ2-5, with TRBD1 matching over 7 bases. The CDR3 region has the DNA TGTGCCAGCAGCTTAACAGGGGGCGTAGAGACCCAGTACTTC. It specifies CASSLTGGVETQYF.